This TCR beta chain was identified in a study of pediatric ulcerative colitis. General study points: Ulcerative colitis patients shared more blood-rectal clones than controls.

Germline CDR1 reads MNHNS; CDR2 reads SASEGT. There are 13 residues in the CDR3. V was cut by 8 bases and J by 1 base, with 11 bases left in between. Sequencing depth was up to 500,000 reads per sample. Assay used: immunoSEQ multiplex PCR; TCRdb lists only in-frame clones, some missing. The sample includes some 60,000 clones, over 65% of them seen just once. A note on this clone: Its specificity is unknown.

This chain connects TRBV6-1 to TRBJ1-1; no reliable D call. This clonotype was sampled from a boy aged 5-17 years with moderate ulcerative colitis. Sequenced: blood. CDR3 protein: CASVPEWNTEAFF. The CDR3 DNA reads as TGTGCCAGCGTCCCGGAATGGAACACTGAAGCTTTCTTT.